This is a list of T cell receptor beta chains from one sample in a study of response to subunit inactivated influenza vaccine. TCRdb reprocessed the RT-PCR reads via MiXCR and lists one record per CDR3 protein. The data hold 630,000 or so distinct CDR3 sequences, with around 14% observed a single time. Here the sequenced sample was PBMCs from blood, taken 12 days after vaccination. The receptor source for this set is a man aged 45-65 years who received an inactivated influenza vaccine. Both conserved end residues are part of each CDR3.

CDR3aa,j_gene,v_gene
CASSGRDYWDEQFF,TRBJ2-1,TRBV7-9
CASSQVLGTSGYNEQFF,TRBJ2-1,TRBV4-3
CASSLGDGANYGYTF,TRBJ1-2,TRBV7-9
CASSLEGQFEQYF,TRBJ2-7,TRBV7-6
CASSRHIQETQYF,TRBJ2-5,TRBV4-1
CASSPRGLQGARVTGELFF,TRBJ2-2,TRBV6-4
CASSSHMTAYGYTF,TRBJ1-2,TRBV7-2
CSARSLAGGLSYNEQFF,TRBJ2-1,TRBV20-1
CAIGPGTSGTDEQFF,TRBJ2-1,TRBV10-3
CSVLSSTGVDTQYF,TRBJ2-3,TRBV29-1
CASSPTLGGSYEQYF,TRBJ2-7,TRBV7-9
CASSEGLVRYEQYF,TRBJ2-7,TRBV7-2
CASSPTTGNYEQYF,TRBJ2-7,TRBV5-1
CASSLHPGTGYEQYF,TRBJ2-7,TRBV12-3/TRBV12-4
CASSLAGSGGHTDTQYF,TRBJ2-3,TRBV5-8
CASSLAGNYGYTF,TRBJ1-2,TRBV5-5
CASSYFGNNTGELFF,TRBJ2-2,TRBV6-2/TRBV6-3
CASSQAGLRAGPYNEQFF,TRBJ2-1,TRBV4-2
CASSLALTTSGRAEQYF,TRBJ2-7,TRBV7-2
CASSLMDRRNSPLHF,TRBJ1-6,TRBV7-8
CSASRGELYEQYF,TRBJ2-7,TRBV20-1
CSAYRQVVRGEQYF,TRBJ2-7,TRBV20-1
CSVDLGGIYNEQFF,TRBJ2-1,TRBV29-1
CASRRHEAGTSGLSSYEQYF,TRBJ2-7,TRBV23-1
CASQHGTSRSYEQYF,TRBJ2-7,TRBV5-1
CAIRGTGGLYNSPLHF,TRBJ1-6,TRBV10-3
CASTRDGWNEQFF,TRBJ2-1,TRBV6-2/TRBV6-3